This T cell receptor beta chain emerged from a study of sequential checkpoint blockade in melanoma. At the level of the study: Randomization was 1:1 between first-line nivolumab→ipilimumab and ipilimumab→nivolumab.

There are 17 residues in the CDR3. Germline CDR1 is SEHNR and CDR2 is FQNEAQ (reference sequence). Losses at the gene ends were 6 bases for V and 1 base for J; bases not matched to a gene: 13. Treatment reported: randomized to nivolumab then ipilimumab (arm A) or the reverse (arm B). Sorted cells were live CD3+CD8+, lacking CD19 and CD56, from PBMCs. Assay used: immunoSEQ multiplex PCR; TCRdb lists only in-frame clones, some missing. The sample consists of roughly 5,100 clones, over 70% of them appearing once. Sequencing was performed on CD8+ T cells sorted from blood (inferred from file names), taken from a patient given nivolumab and ipilimumab in sequence. V gene TRBV7-9 combines with J gene TRBJ1-1, with 8 nucleotides matching TRBD1. The sequence was collected from a human patient with melanoma. Some clones in this sample may be carry-over from other donors' samples. DNA for the CDR3: TGTGCCAGCAGACCTCACTTACTAGGACAGGGGAACACTGAAGCTTTCTTT. Translating it yields CASRPHLLGQGNTEAFF.